This TCR beta chain is drawn from a study of blood T cell repertoires in COVID-19. At the level of the study: The analysed material was cDNA or gDNA that came from T cells, B-cell-depleted T cells, or PBMCs.

Measured with immunoSEQ multiplex PCR; TCRdb has only the in-frame clones, and not every one. Of approximately 200,000 clones listed, 88% are singletons. The germline V and J ends were trimmed by 5 bases and 5 bases, with 19 bases remaining between them. The CDR3 spans 16 residues. The germline V gene encodes CDR1 SGHAT and CDR2 FQNNGV. The sequencing input was PBMCs or T cells enriched from blood (not recorded which). This receptor was taken from a woman in her twenties or thirties who had been exposed to COVID-19. The J gene is TRBJ2-1, the V gene TRBV11-2; TRBD2 might be the D (6 bases). This chain's CDR3 is CASSTRTTVLNNEQFF. CDR3 nucleotides: TGTGCCAGCAGCACGCGGACTACCGTTCTAAACAATGAGCAGTTCTTC.